This TCR beta chain came from a study of T cell changes during pregnancy in multiple sclerosis. Generated by immunoSEQ multiplex PCR, the TCRdb table keeps only in-frame clones and is missing some. The sample consists of around 70,000 clones, about 89% of them appearing once. Germline V gene lookup returns CDR1 SEHNR and CDR2 FQNEAQ (reference sequence). The CDR3 runs 15 residues. Trimming pared 3 bases from V and 2 bases from J, leaving 13 bases between. The TCR was taken from a female donor with multiple sclerosis, enrolled in a pregnancy study. The material was peripheral blood, obtained in the second trimester of pregnancy. The chain uses TRBV7-9 and TRBJ1-1, with unresolved D. The CDR3 sequence: CASSLGGAGNTEAFF. CDR3 coding DNA: TGTGCCAGCAGCTTGGGAGGCGCCGGTAACACTGAAGCTTTCTTT.